This T cell receptor beta chain was sequenced during a study of beta chain features in type 1 diabetes. This clone has more than one count but fewer than ten. What it binds is unknown. V lost 4 bases and J 6 bases, leaving 6 bases between the germline ends. CDR3 size: 12 residues. Germline CDR1 reads ENHRY; CDR2 reads SYGVKD. Broader study findings: The naive, central memory and Treg TCRB repertoires looked more alike in patients than they did in healthy donors. Reads derived from cDNA could over-represent cells showing high TCR expression.

Expressed TCRB transcripts got sequenced, as all isolated RNA was reverse transcribed. Clones were read by immunoSEQ multiplex PCR, and TCRdb kept only the in-frame ones, dropping some. Among 150,000 or so clones listed, about 44% were seen once. This chain uses TRBV10-3 with TRBJ2-2; possibly TRBD1 for D (6 bases). The sequenced sample consisted of Tregs from blood. The receptor's source is a man aged 18 to 29 in good health. The CDR3 sequence is CAISGQAGELFF. The CDR3 DNA follows: TGTGCCATCAGTGGACAGGCCGGGGAGCTGTTTTTT.